Below are 9 T cell receptor beta chains sequenced from a single sample in a study of T cells after yellow fever vaccination. TCRdb redid the calling of the 5' RACE reads with MiXCR, one entry per CDR3 protein. The repertoire holds under 15,000 distinct CDR3 sequences, with 6% to 9.5% as singletons. The sequencing here drew on PBMCs, either bulk or a sorted T-cell subset (CD4+, CD8+, memory, or dextramer-sorted; not recorded which), taken on the day of the yellow fever booster vaccination. These receptors all stem from a man aged 18 to 35 who received the YFV17D yellow fever vaccine.

This clonotype was seen repeatedly, ten times or more. The genes are TRBV6-1 and TRBJ2-4; 12 bases are a match to TRBD1. With V trimmed by 0 bases and J by 8 bases, 5 bases remained unmatched. CDR3 length: 16 amino acids. Germline CDR1 and CDR2: MNHNS and SASEGT. CDR3 sequence reads: CASSEAQGTGGDIQYF. As DNA, the CDR3 is TGTGCCAGCAGTGAAGCGCAGGGGACAGGGGGCGACATTCAGTACTTC.

At least ten counts were recorded for this clonotype. This chain joins TRBV18 and TRBJ2-1; D uncertain. CDR3 size: 17 residues. Germline CDR1 is KGHSH and CDR2 is LQKENI. The V end lost 0 bases, the J end lost 0 bases, and 12 bases lay between the germline ends. CDR3 bases: TGTGCCAGCTCACCACCGGTGGGCAGGAGCTCCTACAATGAGCAGTTCTTC. Translating it yields CASSPPVGRSSYNEQFF.

This clonotype was seen at least ten times. The chain recombines TRBV4-2 with TRBJ1-2, with D tentatively TRBD1 (6 bases). V was shortened by 0 bases and J by 1 base, with 15 bases between the two germline ends. The CDR3 is 17 residues long. Germline CDR1 LGHNA, CDR2 YNFKEQ. The DNA for the CDR3 is TGTGCCAGCAGCCAAGATCTTTCGGGGGCGCTTAACTATGGCTACACCTTC. This gives the protein CASSQDLSGALNYGYTF.

This clonotype was detected many times. The rearrangement uses TRBV18 and TRBJ2-7; TRBD2 matches at 10 bases. V trimming: 3 bases; J trimming: 2 bases; junction bases outside the gene matches: 7. The germline V gene encodes CDR1 KGHSH and CDR2 LQKENI. The CDR3 is 16 residues long. CDR3 in amino acids: CASSPSGGTGTYEQYV. The CDR3 nucleotides are TGTGCCAGCTCACCTAGCGGGGGGACAGGAACCTACGAGCAGTACGTC.

The table lists this clonotype with many counts. The chain couples TRBV6-1 to TRBJ2-3; D is uncertain. V was shortened by 5 bases and J by 5 bases, with 20 bases between the two germline ends. This CDR3 region has 16 residues. Germline V gene sequence: CDR1 MNHNS, CDR2 SASEGT. Here the CDR3 reads CASSRGKILQGDTQYF. CDR3 coding DNA: TGTGCCAGCAGTCGCGGAAAGATACTCCAAGGAGATACGCAGTATTTT.

This clonotype appeared many times. The CDR3 region is CASSQVGGYTEAFF. CDR3 nucleotide sequence: TGTGCCAGCAGCCAGGTGGGGGGGTACACTGAAGCTTTCTTT. The rearrangement joins TRBV7-2 to TRBJ1-1; the D gene is possibly TRBD1 (5 bases). V lost 5 bases and J lost 3, with 13 bases in between. There are 14 residues in the CDR3. CDR1 is SGHTA, CDR2 FQGNSA, per germline.

This clonotype was recorded at least ten times. The chain is built from TRBV5-1 and TRBJ2-5; no definite D call. This CDR3 is built from 18 residues. CDR1 and CDR2 (germline): SGHRS, YFSETQ. The V end lost 0 bases, the J end lost 3 bases, and 21 bases lay between the germline ends. Written as DNA, the CDR3 is TGCGCCAGCAGCTTGGTAAGGGCGATAAGTCGTGTAGAAGAGACCCAGTACTTC. Translating it yields CASSLVRAISRVEETQYF.

By sample share, this clonotype is medium-sized. The CDR3 region has the DNA TGTGCCAGCAGCTTAACTAGCGAAGAGACCCAGTACTTC. Translating gives CASSLTSEETQYF. The chain couples TRBV7-3 to TRBJ2-5, with D maybe TRBD2 (5 bases). Trimming took off 0 bases at V and 3 bases at J, with 5 bases between the two ends. The CDR3 has 13 residues. Germline V gives CDR1 SGHTA, CDR2 FQGTGA.

In its sample, this clonotype was seen many times. The rearrangement links TRBV12-2 to TRBJ2-2. TRBV12-2 is reported as a pseudogene. CDR3 length equals 13 residues. CDR3 nucleotides: TGTGCAAGTCCGGATATTGGACGAGGGGAGCTGTTTTTT. It specifies CASPDIGRGELFF.